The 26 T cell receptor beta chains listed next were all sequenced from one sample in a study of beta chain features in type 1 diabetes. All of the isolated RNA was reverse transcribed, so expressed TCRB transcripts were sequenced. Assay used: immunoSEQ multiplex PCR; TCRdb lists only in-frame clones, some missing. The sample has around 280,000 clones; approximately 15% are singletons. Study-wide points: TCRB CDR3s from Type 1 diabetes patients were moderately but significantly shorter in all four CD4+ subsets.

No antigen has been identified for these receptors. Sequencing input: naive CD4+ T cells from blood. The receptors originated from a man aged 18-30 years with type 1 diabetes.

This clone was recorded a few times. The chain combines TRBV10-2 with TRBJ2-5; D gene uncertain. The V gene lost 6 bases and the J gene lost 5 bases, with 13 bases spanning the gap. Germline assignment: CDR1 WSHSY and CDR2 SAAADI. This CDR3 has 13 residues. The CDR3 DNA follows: TGCGCCAGCAGAGACTCGACGCCGGAGACCCAGTACTTC. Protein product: CASRDSTPETQYF.

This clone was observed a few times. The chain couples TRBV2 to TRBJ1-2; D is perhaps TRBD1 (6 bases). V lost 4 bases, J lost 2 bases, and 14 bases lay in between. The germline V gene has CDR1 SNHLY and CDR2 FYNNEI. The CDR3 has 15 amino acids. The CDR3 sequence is CASSGLRGFNYGYTF. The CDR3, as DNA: TGTGCCAGCAGTGGGTTAAGGGGGTTCAACTATGGCTACACCTTC. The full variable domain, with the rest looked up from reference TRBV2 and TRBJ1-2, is EPEVTQTPSHQVTQMGQEVILRCVPISNHLYFYWYRQILGQKVEFLVSFYNNEISEKSEIFDDQFSVERPDGSNFTLKIRSTKLEDSAMYFCASSGLRGFNYGYTFGSGTRLTVV.

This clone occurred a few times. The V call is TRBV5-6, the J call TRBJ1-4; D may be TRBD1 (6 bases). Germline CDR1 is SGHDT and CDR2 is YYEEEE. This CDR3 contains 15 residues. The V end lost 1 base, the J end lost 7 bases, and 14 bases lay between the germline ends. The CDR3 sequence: CASSLQGRTVEKLFF. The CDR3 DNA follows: TGTGCCAGCAGCTTGCAGGGGCGCACAGTTGAAAAACTGTTTTTT.

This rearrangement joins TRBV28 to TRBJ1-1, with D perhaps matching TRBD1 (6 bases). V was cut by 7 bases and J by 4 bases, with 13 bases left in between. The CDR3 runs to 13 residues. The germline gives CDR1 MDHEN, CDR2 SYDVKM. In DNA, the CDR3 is TGTGCCAGCAATGCAGGGGTCGGCACTGAAGCTTTCTTT. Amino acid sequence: CASNAGVGTEAFF.

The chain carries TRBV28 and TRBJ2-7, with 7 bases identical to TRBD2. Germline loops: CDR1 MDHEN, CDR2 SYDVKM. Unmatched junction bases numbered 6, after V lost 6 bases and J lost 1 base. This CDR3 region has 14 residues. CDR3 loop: CASRKDGRSYEQYF. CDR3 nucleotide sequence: TGTGCCAGCAGAAAAGACGGGAGGTCCTACGAGCAGTACTTC. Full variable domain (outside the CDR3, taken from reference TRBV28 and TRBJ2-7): DVKVTQSSRYLVKRTGEKVFLECVQDMDHENMFWYRQDPGLGLRLIYFSYDVKMKEKGDIPEGYSVSREKKERFSLILESASTNQTSMYLCASRKDGRSYEQYFGPGTRLTVT.

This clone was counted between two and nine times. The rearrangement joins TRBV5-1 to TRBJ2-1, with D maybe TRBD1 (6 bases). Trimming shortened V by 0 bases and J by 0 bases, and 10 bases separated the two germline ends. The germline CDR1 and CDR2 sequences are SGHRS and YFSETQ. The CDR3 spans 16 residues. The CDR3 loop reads CASSLGDNLSYNEQFF. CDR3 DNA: TGCGCCAGCAGCTTGGGGGACAACCTCTCCTACAATGAGCAGTTCTTC.

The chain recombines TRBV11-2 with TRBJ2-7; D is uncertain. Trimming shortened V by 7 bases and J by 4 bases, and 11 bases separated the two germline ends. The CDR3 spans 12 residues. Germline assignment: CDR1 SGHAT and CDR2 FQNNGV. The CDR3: CASTAYGYEQYF. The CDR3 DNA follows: TGTGCCAGCACCGCCTACGGGTACGAGCAGTACTTC.

CDR3 DNA sequence: TGTGCCAGCAGTTCCGGGGTTCACTATGGCTACACCTTC. It specifies CASSSGVHYGYTF. The chain couples TRBV6-1 to TRBJ1-2; D is unresolved. Germline V CDR1 and CDR2: MNHNS, SASEGT. V shed 5 bases and J shed 3 bases, with 10 bases lying between them. CDR3 size: 13 residues.

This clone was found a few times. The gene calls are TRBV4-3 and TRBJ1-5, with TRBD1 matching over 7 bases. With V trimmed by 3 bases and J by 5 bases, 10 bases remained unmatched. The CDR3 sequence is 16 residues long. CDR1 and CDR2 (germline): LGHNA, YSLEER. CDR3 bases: TGCGCCAGCAGCCAGATAGACAGGGCGGACCATCAGCCCCAGCATTTT. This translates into CASSQIDRADHQPQHF.

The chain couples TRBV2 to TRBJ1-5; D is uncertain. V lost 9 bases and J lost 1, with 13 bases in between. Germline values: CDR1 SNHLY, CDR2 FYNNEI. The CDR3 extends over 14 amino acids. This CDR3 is CASSAGRSNQPQHF. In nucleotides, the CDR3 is TGTGCCAGTTCTGCGGGGAGGAGCAATCAGCCCCAGCATTTT. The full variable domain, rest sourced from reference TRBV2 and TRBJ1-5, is EPEVTQTPSHQVTQMGQEVILRCVPISNHLYFYWYRQILGQKVEFLVSFYNNEISEKSEIFDDQFSVERPDGSNFTLKIRSTKLEDSAMYFCASSAGRSNQPQHFGDGTRLSIL.

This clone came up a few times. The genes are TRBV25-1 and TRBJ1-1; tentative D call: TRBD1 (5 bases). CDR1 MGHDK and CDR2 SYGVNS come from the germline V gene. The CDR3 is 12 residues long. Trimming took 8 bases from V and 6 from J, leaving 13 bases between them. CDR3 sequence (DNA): TGTGCCAGCCGTACAGGTGGTGCTGAAGCTTTCTTT. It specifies CASRTGGAEAFF. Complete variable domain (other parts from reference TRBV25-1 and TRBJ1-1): EADIYQTPRYLVIGTGKKITLECSQTMGHDKMYWYQQDPGMELHLIHYSYGVNSTEKGDLSSESTVSRIRTEHFPLTLESARPSHTSQYLCASRTGGAEAFFGQGTRLTVV.

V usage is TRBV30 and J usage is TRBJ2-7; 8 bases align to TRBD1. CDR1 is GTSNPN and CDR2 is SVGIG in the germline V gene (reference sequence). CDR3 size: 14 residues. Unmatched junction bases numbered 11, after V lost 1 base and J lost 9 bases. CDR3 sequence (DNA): TGTGCCTGGAGTGCCTCAGGGGGCATCGTTGCGCAGTACTTC. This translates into CAWSASGGIVAQYF.

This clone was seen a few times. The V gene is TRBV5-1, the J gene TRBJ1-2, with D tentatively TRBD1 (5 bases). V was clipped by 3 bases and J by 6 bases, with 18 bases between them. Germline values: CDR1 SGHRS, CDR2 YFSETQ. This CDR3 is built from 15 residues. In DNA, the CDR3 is TGCGCCAGCAGCTCGGCGGGGCCCCCCGGGGATGGCTACACCTTC. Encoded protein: CASSSAGPPGDGYTF. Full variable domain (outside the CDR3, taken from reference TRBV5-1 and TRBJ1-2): KAGVTQTPRYLIKTRGQQVTLSCSPISGHRSVSWYQQTPGQGLQFLFEYFSETQRNKGNFPGRFSGRQFSNSRSEMNVSTLELGDSALYLCASSSAGPPGDGYTFGSGTRLTVV.

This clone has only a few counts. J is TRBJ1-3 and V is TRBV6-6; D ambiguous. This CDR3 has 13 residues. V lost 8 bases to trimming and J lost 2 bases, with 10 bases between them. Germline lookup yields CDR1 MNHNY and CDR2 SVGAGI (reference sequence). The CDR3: CASSGAAGNTIYF. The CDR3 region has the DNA TGTGCCAGCTCAGGTGCAGCTGGAAACACCATATATTTT.

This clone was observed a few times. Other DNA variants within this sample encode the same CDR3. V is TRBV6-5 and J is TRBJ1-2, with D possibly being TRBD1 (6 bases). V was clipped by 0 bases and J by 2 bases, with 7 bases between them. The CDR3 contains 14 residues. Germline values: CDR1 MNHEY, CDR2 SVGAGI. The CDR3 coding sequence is TGTGCCAGCAGTTACTCGAGGGGGAACTATGGCTACACCTTC. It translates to CASSYSRGNYGYTF.

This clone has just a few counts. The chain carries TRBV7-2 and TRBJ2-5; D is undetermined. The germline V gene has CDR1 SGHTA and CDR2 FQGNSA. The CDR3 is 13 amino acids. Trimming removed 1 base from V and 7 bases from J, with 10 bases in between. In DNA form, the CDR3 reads TGTGCCAGCAGCTTAGTTACGGTCGGGACCCAGTACTTC. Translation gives CASSLVTVGTQYF.

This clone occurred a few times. The CDR3 DNA is TGTGCCAGCTCACCACCGTTGTCAGGCAATCAGCCCCAGCATTTT. Translation gives CASSPPLSGNQPQHF. The V gene is TRBV18, the J gene TRBJ1-5; no firm D call. V lost 0 bases, J lost 2 bases, and 8 bases lay in between. CDR3 length: 15 amino acids. CDR1 and CDR2 (germline): KGHSH, LQKENI.

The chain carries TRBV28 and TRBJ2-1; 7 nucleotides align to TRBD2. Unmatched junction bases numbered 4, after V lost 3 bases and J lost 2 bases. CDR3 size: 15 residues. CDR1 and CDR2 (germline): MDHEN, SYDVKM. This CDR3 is CASSLGGSTYNEQFF. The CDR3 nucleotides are TGTGCCAGCAGTTTGGGCGGGAGTACCTACAATGAGCAGTTCTTC.

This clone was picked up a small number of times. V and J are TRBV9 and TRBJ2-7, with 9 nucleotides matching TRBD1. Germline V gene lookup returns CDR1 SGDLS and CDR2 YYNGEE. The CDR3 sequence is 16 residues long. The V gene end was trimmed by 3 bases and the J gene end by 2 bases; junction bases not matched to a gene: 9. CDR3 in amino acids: CASSARGTGKTYEQYF. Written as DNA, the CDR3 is TGTGCCAGCAGCGCCCGGGGGACAGGGAAGACCTACGAGCAGTACTTC. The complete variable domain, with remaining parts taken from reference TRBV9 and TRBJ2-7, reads DSGVTQTPKHLITATGQRVTLRCSPRSGDLSVYWYQQSLDQGLQFLIQYYNGEERAKGNILERFSAQQFPDLHSELNLSSLELGDSALYFCASSARGTGKTYEQYFGPGTRLTVT.

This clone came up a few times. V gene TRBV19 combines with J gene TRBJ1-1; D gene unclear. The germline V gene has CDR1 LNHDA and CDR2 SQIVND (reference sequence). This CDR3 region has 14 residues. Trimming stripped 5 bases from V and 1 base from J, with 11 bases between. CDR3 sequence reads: CASSAPRKNTEAFF. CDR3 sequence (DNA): TGTGCCAGTAGTGCCCCCAGGAAGAACACTGAAGCTTTCTTT.

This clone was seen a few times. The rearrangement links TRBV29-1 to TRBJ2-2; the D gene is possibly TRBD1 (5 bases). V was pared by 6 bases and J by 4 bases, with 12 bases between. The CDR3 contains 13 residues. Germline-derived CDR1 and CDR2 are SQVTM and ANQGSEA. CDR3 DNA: TGCAGCGTGGGGCAGGGCACCACCGGGGAGCTGTTTTTT. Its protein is CSVGQGTTGELFF.

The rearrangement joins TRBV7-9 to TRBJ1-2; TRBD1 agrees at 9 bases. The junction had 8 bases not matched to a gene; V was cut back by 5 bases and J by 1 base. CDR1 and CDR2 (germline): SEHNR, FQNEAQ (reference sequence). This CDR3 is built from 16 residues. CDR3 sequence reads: CASSRGQGTHNYGYTF. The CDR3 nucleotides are TGTGCCAGCAGCCGCGGACAGGGGACGCATAACTATGGCTACACCTTC.

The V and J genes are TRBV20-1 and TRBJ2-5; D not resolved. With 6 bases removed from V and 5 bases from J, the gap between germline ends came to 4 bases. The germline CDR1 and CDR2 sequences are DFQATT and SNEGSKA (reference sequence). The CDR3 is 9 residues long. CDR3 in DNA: TGCAGTGCCCCGGAGACCCAGTACTTC. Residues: CSAPETQYF.

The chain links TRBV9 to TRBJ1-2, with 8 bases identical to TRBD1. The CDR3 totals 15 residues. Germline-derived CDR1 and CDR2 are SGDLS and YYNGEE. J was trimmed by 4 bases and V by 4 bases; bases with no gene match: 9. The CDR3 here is CASSPRTGSAYGYTF. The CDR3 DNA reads TGTGCCAGCAGCCCACGGACAGGGAGCGCCTATGGCTACACCTTC.

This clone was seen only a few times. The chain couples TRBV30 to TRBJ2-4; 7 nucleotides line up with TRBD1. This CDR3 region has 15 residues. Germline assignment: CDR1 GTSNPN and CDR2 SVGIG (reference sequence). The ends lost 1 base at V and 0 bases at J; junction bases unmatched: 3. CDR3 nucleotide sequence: TGTGCCTGGAGTGGGGACAGCTTAGCCAAAAACATTCAGTACTTC. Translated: CAWSGDSLAKNIQYF.

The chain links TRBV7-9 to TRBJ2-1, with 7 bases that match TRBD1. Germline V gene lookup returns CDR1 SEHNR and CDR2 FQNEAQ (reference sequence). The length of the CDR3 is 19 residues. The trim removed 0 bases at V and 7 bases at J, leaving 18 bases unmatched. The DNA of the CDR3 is TGTGCCAGCAGCTTAGCATCTGTGGGGACAGAGCGGAGAAGGAATGAGCAGTTCTTC. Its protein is CASSLASVGTERRRNEQFF.